This T cell receptor (beta chain) was found in a study of T cells in Graves' hyperthyroidism and ophthalmopathy. As for the study in general: Peripheral blood samples were taken at initial diagnosis, prior to any treatment. Study findings and constraints: With a median lead of approximately 6 months before onset, the model predicted ophthalmopathy. A 13 V-J model separated ophthalmopathy from stable hyperthyroidism. Most thyroid-expanded clonotypes above 0.001 were also found in blood.

Trimming took 8 bases from V and 0 from J; bases not matched to a gene: 5. The CDR3 is 16 residues long. The germline gives CDR1 LNHDA, CDR2 SQIVND (reference sequence). This clonotype was counted ten times or more. What it binds is not known. There were TCR beta CDR3 regions amplified from RNA transcripts. First-round RT-PCR with HTBI primers amplified the TCR CDR3 region. TCRdb redid the calling of the multiplex PCR reads with MiXCR, one entry per CDR3 protein. This table has about 260,000 distinct CDR3 sequences, 15% to 20% appearing once. The sequence was obtained from a woman aged 18-35 years with Graves' ophthalmopathy. The sequenced material came from blood. This chain uses TRBV19 with TRBJ2-1; 12 bases line up with TRBD2. The CDR3 here is CASSRTSGTSYNEQFF. In DNA form, the CDR3 reads TGTGCCAGTTCCCGGACTAGCGGGACCTCCTACAATGAGCAGTTCTTC.